Listed below are T cell receptor beta chains from one sample, sequenced in a study of early T cells in non-severe SARS-CoV-2 infection. TCRdb independently ran MiXCR on the 5' RACE reads; one entry per CDR3 protein. The table shows 75,000 to 80,000 distinct CDR3 sequences, with roughly a sixth occurring only once. Sequences were obtained from whole blood. The receptors were sampled from an adult who was a healthcare worker with PCR-confirmed SARS-CoV-2 infection or an uninfected control (not recorded which). Each CDR3 is given without its conserved first and last residue.

CDR3 protein	V gene	J gene
ASSSASGTNEQF	TRBV6-5	TRBJ2-1
ASEVLQGVNTEAF	TRBV6-2/TRBV6-3	TRBJ1-1
SVATGAPGELF	TRBV29-1	TRBJ2-2
ASSPVGDEAF	TRBV18	TRBJ1-1
ASSVRPNPNTEAF	TRBV9	TRBJ1-1
ASSLDPRGPYGYT	TRBV7-9	TRBJ1-2
ASSIKLAGGPPTGELF	TRBV19	TRBJ2-2
ASSPWTSSEQF	TRBV7-2	TRBJ2-1
ATSDSGKGDYGYT	TRBV24-1	TRBJ1-2
ASRGSGSWQETQY	TRBV19	TRBJ2-5
ATSRDRTGGPVVNEQF	TRBV15	TRBJ2-1
ASSPDLSEQY	TRBV7-9	TRBJ2-7
ASSQFGGPDLNQPQH	TRBV4-1	TRBJ1-5
ASSISGSANYGYT	TRBV19	TRBJ1-2
ASSLGGQGASYNEQF	TRBV7-8	TRBJ2-1
ASLRGYEQY	TRBV27	TRBJ2-7
ASRPRATNEKLF	TRBV7-9	TRBJ1-4
ASSLWASGSLGTGELF	TRBV13	TRBJ2-2
AIRGRTGDL	TRBV10-3	TRBJ2-7
SAGAGEMGYGYT	TRBV20-1	TRBJ1-2
ASSPLRGGMNTEAF	TRBV18	TRBJ1-1
ASSQDGTGGAKDTQY	TRBV4-3	TRBJ2-3
SAIGGLYSNQPQH	TRBV20-1	TRBJ1-5
ASSQVLGRRSEAF	TRBV14	TRBJ1-1
ASSETGLNTEAF	TRBV5-4	TRBJ1-1
ASSFRDRGRNYGYT	TRBV5-1	TRBJ1-2
ASSLDRVNYGYT	TRBV5-4	TRBJ1-2
ASSLDPGRGQETQY	TRBV5-1	TRBJ2-5
ASSLDGASGRTDTQY	TRBV7-2	TRBJ2-3
ASSRQGISPNEKLF	TRBV9	TRBJ1-4
ASSAGTVRAGLF	TRBV6-5	TRBJ2-2
ASGALNTEAF	TRBV2	TRBJ1-1
ASSYVGTEAF	TRBV6-6	TRBJ1-1
ASSLMGQYNQPQH	TRBV5-1	TRBJ1-5
SVVGQGPYEQY	TRBV29-1	TRBJ2-7
SATYEQY	TRBV29-1	TRBJ2-7
ASSSVGTANQPQH	TRBV5-5	TRBJ1-5
ASSFGLAFTYNEQF	TRBV5-1	TRBJ2-1
SVGTSDRVTGELF	TRBV29-1	TRBJ2-2
ASSETTGDMWQY	TRBV6-1	TRBJ2-7
ASSPPRNSPLH	TRBV28	TRBJ1-6
ASSESARSWGVYNEQF	TRBV25-1	TRBJ2-1
ASSVGGSYEQY	TRBV25-1	TRBJ2-7
ASSPQPGQDANGYT	TRBV7-9	TRBJ1-2